Below, one TCR beta chain is given with its context. Trimming took 5 bases from V and 3 from J; bases not matched to a gene: 7. Germline V CDR1 and CDR2: SEHNR, FQNEAQ (reference sequence). CDR3 size: 14 residues. The source of the sample is a study of blood T cell repertoires in COVID-19. As for the study in general: Donors in the United States, Italy and Spain gave samples during acute or convalescent COVID-19. T cells, B-cell-depleted T cells, or PBMCs supplied cDNA or gDNA.

Original processing methods: Amplified reference gene primers provided the basis for estimating nucleated cell counts. The method was immunoSEQ multiplex PCR; TCRdb's version includes in-frame clones alone and lacks a portion of them. That table supplies the V and J calls and clone size; D and trimming were determined from the DNA. The table lists tens of thousands of clones, about 70% of them singletons. The sample was peripheral blood. This clonotype was obtained from a man older than 75 with acute or convalescent COVID-19. The chain carries TRBV7-9 and TRBJ2-7; 7 nucleotides match TRBD2. Here the CDR3 reads CASSLYGRNYEQYF. CDR3 DNA: TGTGCCAGCAGCCTATACGGGAGGAACTACGAGCAGTACTTC.